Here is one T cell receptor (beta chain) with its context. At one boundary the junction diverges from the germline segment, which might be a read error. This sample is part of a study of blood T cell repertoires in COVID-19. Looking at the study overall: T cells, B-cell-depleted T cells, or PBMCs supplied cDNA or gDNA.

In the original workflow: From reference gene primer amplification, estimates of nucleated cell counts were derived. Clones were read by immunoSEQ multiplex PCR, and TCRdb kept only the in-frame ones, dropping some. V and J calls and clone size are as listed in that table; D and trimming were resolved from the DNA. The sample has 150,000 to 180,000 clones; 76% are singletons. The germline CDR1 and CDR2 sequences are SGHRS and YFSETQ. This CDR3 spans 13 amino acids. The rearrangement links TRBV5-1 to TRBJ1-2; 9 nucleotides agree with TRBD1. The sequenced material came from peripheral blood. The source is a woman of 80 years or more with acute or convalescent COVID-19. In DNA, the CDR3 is TGCGCCAGCAGCTCATCGGGACAGGGACTTCCCTCCTTC. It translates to CASSSSGQGLPSF.